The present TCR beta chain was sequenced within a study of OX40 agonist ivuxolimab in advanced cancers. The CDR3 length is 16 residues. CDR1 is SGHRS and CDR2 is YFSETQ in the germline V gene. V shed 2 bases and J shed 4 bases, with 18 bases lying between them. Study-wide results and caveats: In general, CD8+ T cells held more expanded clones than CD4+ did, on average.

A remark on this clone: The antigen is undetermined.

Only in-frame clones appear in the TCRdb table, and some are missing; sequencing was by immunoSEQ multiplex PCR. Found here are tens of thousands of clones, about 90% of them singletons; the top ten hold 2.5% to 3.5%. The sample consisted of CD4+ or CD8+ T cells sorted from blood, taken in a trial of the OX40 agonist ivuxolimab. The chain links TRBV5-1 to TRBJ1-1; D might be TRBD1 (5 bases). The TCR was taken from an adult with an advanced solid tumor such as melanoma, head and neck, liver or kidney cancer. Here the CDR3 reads CASSFQGTRVGTEAFF. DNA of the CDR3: TGCGCCAGCAGCTTTCAGGGTACGAGGGTAGGCACTGAAGCTTTCTTT.